Following are 29 T cell receptor beta chains from one sample sequenced in a study of T-cell reconstitution after alpha-beta-depleted transplantation in children. Molecular barcoding with unique molecular identifiers was used for the TCRbeta library. From the PCR reads, TCRdb called clonotypes with MiXCR, one entry per CDR3 protein. The table records hundreds of thousands of distinct CDR3 sequences, roughly 10% of them present only once. The specimen was PBMCs from the stem cell graft donor, collected from the stem cell graft. These receptor sequences come from a human donor who donated a stem cell graft to a child with acute myeloid leukemia.

With regard to this clonotype: Its ends do not fully match the called genes, so a read error is possible. The chain has TRBV6-2 or TRBV6-3 and TRBJ2-5; 13 bases align to TRBD2. Germline lookup yields CDR1 MNHEY and CDR2 SVGEGT. CDR3 size: 17 residues. In DNA, the CDR3 is TGTGACAGCGAATTCTCTAGCGGGACTAGCGGGACCAAGACCCAGTACTTC. Its translation is CDSEFSSGTSGTKTQYF.

This clonotype was observed many times. The chain uses TRBV29-1 and TRBJ2-3; D tentatively reads TRBD1 or TRBD2 (5 bases each). This CDR3 comprises 16 residues. Trimming pared 2 bases from V and 4 bases from J, leaving 19 bases between. From germline, CDR1 is SQVTM and CDR2 ANQGSEA. As DNA, the CDR3 is TGCAGCGTTGAATTCGACAGAACTCTGGGGGCAGATACGCAGTATTTT. Translating it yields CSVEFDRTLGADTQYF.

The sample holds a few counts of this clonotype. J is TRBJ1-5 and V is TRBV2, with 9 bases identical to TRBD1. V gave up 6 bases and J gave up 1 base; unmatched junction bases: 10. This CDR3 contains 17 residues. CDR1 is SNHLY, CDR2 FYNNEI, per germline. The CDR3, as DNA: TGTGCCAGCAGATCTGCTCCGGGACAGGGAAGCAATCAGCCCCAGCATTTT. Translated: CASRSAPGQGSNQPQHF.

This clonotype came up once. The chain is built from TRBV20-1 and TRBJ1-5; possibly TRBD1 for D (5 bases). The germline V gene encodes CDR1 DFQATT and CDR2 SNEGSKA (reference sequence). Trimming took 6 bases from V and 11 from J, leaving 20 bases between them. This CDR3 contains 13 residues. The CDR3 loop is CSAPVGGIRAQHF. The CDR3 nucleotides read TGCAGTGCCCCAGTGGGGGGTATAAGGGCCCAGCATTTT.

The J gene is TRBJ2-3, the V gene TRBV12-3 or TRBV12-4; D is possibly TRBD2 (6 bases). This CDR3 spans 15 amino acids. Between the trimmed V and J ends, which lost 1 base and 3 bases, there was a span of 11 bases. The CDR3 region is CASSLVSGATDTQYF. CDR3 bases: TGTGCCAGCAGTTTAGTGTCGGGAGCAACAGATACGCAGTATTTT.

This clonotype has just a few counts. The J gene is TRBJ1-1, the V gene TRBV12-3 or TRBV12-4, with a possible D match to TRBD1 (5 bases). V was trimmed by 5 bases and J by 8 bases, leaving 18 bases between them. The CDR3 is 14 residues long. This CDR3 is CASSPAGTEDEAFF. The CDR3 DNA reads as TGTGCCAGCAGTCCCGCCGGGACCGAAGACGAAGCTTTCTTT.

This chain uses TRBV27 with TRBJ2-5; D remains ambiguous. The germline CDR1 and CDR2 sequences are MNHEY and SMNVEV (reference sequence). The V end was cut by 7 bases, the J end by 1 base, with 4 bases between. CDR3 size: 11 residues. CDR3 coding DNA: TGTGCCAGCATCCTCCAAGAGACCCAGTACTTC. It encodes CASILQETQYF.

This clonotype turned up a few times. This chain connects TRBV10-3 to TRBJ1-2, with 9 bases matching TRBD1. V lost 3 bases to trimming and J lost 6 bases; unmatched junction nucleotides: 5. Germline CDR1 ENHRY, CDR2 SYGVKD. This CDR3 has 14 amino acids. CDR3: CAISDRTGADGYTF. CDR3 DNA: TGTGCCATCAGTGATAGGACAGGGGCGGATGGCTACACCTTC.

The J gene is TRBJ2-3, the V gene TRBV28, with 9 bases identical to TRBD2. Germline CDR1 and CDR2: MDHEN and SYDVKM. The CDR3 extends over 16 amino acids. The J segment lost 4 bases and the V segment lost 3 bases, leaving 8 bases of the junction unmatched. The CDR3 region has the DNA TGTGCCAGCAGTTTGATTTGGGCGGGAGGGGCAGATACGCAGTATTTT. It encodes CASSLIWAGGADTQYF.

This clonotype was seen repeatedly, ten times or more. The chain joins TRBV7-9 to TRBJ2-2, with 8 nucleotides matching TRBD1. From germline, CDR1 is SEHNR and CDR2 FQNEAQ (reference sequence). CDR3 length equals 15 residues. Germline trimming cut 3 bases from V and 4 bases from J; bases unmatched to any gene: 4. The CDR3 nucleotides are TGTGCCAGCAGCTTCGGGACAGGAGCCACCGGGGAGCTGTTTTTT. This encodes CASSFGTGATGELFF.

The V call is TRBV12-3 or TRBV12-4, the J call TRBJ2-5, with 7 bases aligning to TRBD1. The V and J ends lost 5 bases and 2 bases, in that order; junction bases with no gene match: 11. The CDR3 extends over 16 amino acids. CDR3: CASSPLGQVSQETQYF. CDR3 sequence (DNA): TGTGCCAGCAGTCCATTAGGACAGGTTTCTCAAGAGACCCAGTACTTC.

A single count supports this clonotype. The gene calls are TRBV5-1 and TRBJ2-1, with 11 nucleotides matching TRBD2. Germline V gives CDR1 SGHRS, CDR2 YFSETQ. CDR3 length: 16 amino acids. With 4 bases clipped from V and 6 bases from J, the junction kept 9 bases outside the gene matches. The CDR3 sequence: CASSPVAGGPVNEQFF. Here the CDR3 DNA reads TGCGCCAGCAGCCCTGTAGCGGGAGGGCCCGTCAATGAGCAGTTCTTC. Full variable domain (remainder filled in from reference TRBV5-1 and TRBJ2-1): KAGVTQTPRYLIKTRGQQVTLSCSPISGHRSVSWYQQTPGQGLQFLFEYFSETQRNKGNFPGRFSGRQFSNSRSEMNVSTLELGDSALYLCASSPVAGGPVNEQFFGPGTRLTVL.

This chain connects TRBV20-1 to TRBJ2-3; possibly TRBD2 for D (6 bases). Between the trimmed V and J ends, which lost 3 bases and 6 bases, there was a span of 19 bases. This CDR3 contains 15 residues. Germline V gene sequence: CDR1 DFQATT, CDR2 SNEGSKA (reference sequence). The CDR3 protein is CSASEIAVVVDTQYF. DNA for the CDR3: TGCAGTGCTAGCGAGATAGCGGTTGTCGTGGATACGCAGTATTTT.

This clonotype has a count of ten or more. The chain recombines TRBV6-2 or TRBV6-3 with TRBJ2-1; possible D gene TRBD2, 5 bases. The CDR3 has 15 amino acids. The V and J ends lost 5 bases and 0 bases respectively, with 11 bases between them. Germline lookup yields CDR1 MNHEY and CDR2 SVGEGT. The CDR3 coding sequence is TGTGCCAGCAGTGTACCGGACTTCTCCTACAATGAGCAGTTCTTC. Its translation is CASSVPDFSYNEQFF.

On this clonotype: A much larger clone sits a single nucleotide away, making a read error possible. The V call is TRBV20-1, the J call TRBJ2-1; D perhaps matches TRBD1 (5 bases). The CDR3 runs to 15 residues. Germline values: CDR1 DFQATT, CDR2 SNEGSKA (reference sequence). CDR3 sequence: CSAREGPNSYKEQFF. In DNA, the CDR3 is TGCAGTGCTAGAGAGGGGCCTAATTCCTACAAAGAGCAGTTCTTC.

There are a few counts of this clonotype. The chain is built from TRBV30 and TRBJ1-4; 7 positions match TRBD1. The CDR3 has 16 residues. Trimming removed 0 bases from V and 1 base from J; junction bases left unmatched: 5. Germline loops: CDR1 GTSNPN, CDR2 SVGIG (reference sequence). DNA for the CDR3: TGTGCCTGGAGTGTACGGAGGACAGGAACTAATGAAAAACTGTTTTTT. It translates to CAWSVRRTGTNEKLFF.

In its sample, this clonotype was seen a few times. The rearrangement joins TRBV12-3 or TRBV12-4 to TRBJ2-7, with D unclear. V was pared by 7 bases and J by 2 bases, with 12 bases between. The CDR3 loop spans 13 amino acids. In nucleotides, the CDR3 is TGTGCCAGCACCCAAGGTATAGCCTACGAGCAGTACTTC. Encoded protein: CASTQGIAYEQYF.

This chain connects TRBV5-5 to TRBJ2-4; 7 nucleotides agree with TRBD2. There are 13 residues in the CDR3. The J segment lost 9 bases and the V segment lost 2 bases, leaving 5 bases of the junction unmatched. From germline, CDR1 is SGHKS and CDR2 YYEKEE (reference sequence). The CDR3 region has the DNA TGTGCCAGCAGCTTCCCGACTAGCAGCATTCAGTACTTC. Translation gives CASSFPTSSIQYF.

This clonotype was recorded at least ten times. This chain uses TRBV20-1 with TRBJ2-1; possible D gene TRBD2, 6 bases. Germline V gives CDR1 DFQATT, CDR2 SNEGSKA (reference sequence). Between the trimmed V and J ends, which lost 5 bases and 7 bases, there was a span of 21 bases. This CDR3 region has 15 residues. The CDR3 region has the DNA TGCAGTGCTCCGAGGTCGGCGGGATTAAAGAATGAGCAGTTCTTC. This sequence encodes CSAPRSAGLKNEQFF.

This clonotype showed up many times. The chain joins TRBV20-1 to TRBJ2-7, with a weak D call TRBD2 (5 bases). Between the trimmed V and J ends, which lost 0 bases and 0 bases, there was a span of 15 bases. Per germline, CDR1 DFQATT and CDR2 SNEGSKA (reference sequence). The CDR3 has 16 amino acids. This chain's CDR3 is CSARDLKRAISYEQYF. CDR3 sequence (DNA): TGCAGTGCTAGAGATCTTAAGAGGGCGATCTCCTACGAGCAGTACTTC.

This sequence joins TRBV12-3 or TRBV12-4 and TRBJ1-5, with D tentatively TRBD1 (5 bases). The CDR3 is 16 amino acids. With 6 bases removed from V and 0 bases from J, the gap between germline ends came to 15 bases. For the CDR3, the DNA is TGTGCCAGCAGCCCCGAAGGGGCCCTTAGCAATCAGCCCCAGCATTTT. This codes for CASSPEGALSNQPQHF.

The rearrangement uses TRBV5-1 and TRBJ2-1; no reliable D call. Germline values: CDR1 SGHRS, CDR2 YFSETQ. The CDR3 extends over 13 amino acids. Trimming left V 4 bases short and J 10 bases short, with 15 bases between. The CDR3, as DNA: TGCGCCAGCAGCGTAATACCAGAGGAGGAGCAGTTCTTC. Protein product: CASSVIPEEEQFF.

V gene TRBV25-1 combines with J gene TRBJ1-5; a weak D match, TRBD1 (5 bases). Trimming left V 2 bases short and J 4 bases short, with 9 bases between. Per germline, CDR1 MGHDK and CDR2 SYGVNS. This CDR3 is built from 14 residues. The CDR3 is CASSEGGTNQPQHF. The CDR3 bases are TGTGCCAGCAGTGAAGGGGGGACGAATCAGCCCCAGCATTTT.

This clonotype has a count of ten or more. The rearrangement links TRBV7-4 to TRBJ2-2, with D perhaps matching TRBD1 (6 bases). Germline V gene data show CDR1 as SGHVT and CDR2 as SQSDAQ. The germline V and J ends were trimmed by 4 bases and 3 bases, with 15 bases remaining between them. The CDR3 is 16 residues long. The CDR3 coding sequence is TGTGCCAGCAGCTGGGGAGCACAGGGAGACACCGGGGAGCTGTTTTTT. Its protein is CASSWGAQGDTGELFF. The complete variable domain, with remaining parts taken from reference TRBV7-4 and TRBJ2-2, reads GAGVSQSPRYKVAKRGRDVALRCDSISGHVTLYWYRQTLGQGSEVLTYSQSDAQRDKSGRPSGRFSAERPERSVSTLKIQRTEQGDSAVYLCASSWGAQGDTGELFFGEGSRLTVL.

The gene calls are TRBV6-2 or TRBV6-3 and TRBJ2-5, with 8 bases that match TRBD1. The CDR3 consists of 17 residues. Germline-derived CDR1 and CDR2 are MNHEY and SVGEGT. V lost 6 bases to trimming and J lost 3 bases; unmatched junction nucleotides: 15. In DNA form, the CDR3 reads TGTGCCAGCAGAGGATCCCAGGGGGCCACGCGGGAAGAGACCCAGTACTTC. It specifies CASRGSQGATREETQYF.

This clonotype was seen a handful of times. In DNA form, the CDR3 reads TGTGCCAGCAGCCCACAGACTGGCAATGAGCAGTTCTTC. This gives the protein CASSPQTGNEQFF. The V gene is TRBV7-3, the J gene TRBJ2-1; no clear D gene. Germline CDR1 reads SGHTA; CDR2 reads FQGTGA. V lost 5 bases and J lost 6, with 11 bases in between. CDR3 length: 13 amino acids.

This clonotype was detected a few times. The chain is built from TRBV27 and TRBJ1-6; no clear D. This CDR3 has 13 residues. V was trimmed by 7 bases and J by 8 bases, leaving 12 bases between them. The germline gives CDR1 MNHEY, CDR2 SMNVEV (reference sequence). This CDR3 is CASTWGGDSPLHF. The CDR3 DNA reads TGTGCCAGCACTTGGGGAGGTGATTCACCCCTCCACTTT.

The chain is built from TRBV20-1 and TRBJ2-1; 10 positions match TRBD1. CDR1 is DFQATT, CDR2 SNEGSKA, per germline (reference sequence). CDR3 size: 12 residues. After removal of 6 bases from V and 8 bases from J, the junction contained 4 bases not matched to a gene. The CDR3 spells CSAPGQGDEQFF. CDR3 coding DNA: TGCAGTGCCCCCGGACAGGGGGATGAGCAGTTCTTC.

This clonotype was detected ten times or more. The V call is TRBV12-3 or TRBV12-4, the J call TRBJ2-7; D is uncertain. CDR3 length: 13 residues. The V and J ends lost 0 bases and 3 bases respectively, with 6 bases between them. The CDR3 protein is CASSLAHGYEQYF. CDR3 in DNA: TGTGCCAGCAGTTTAGCGCATGGCTACGAGCAGTACTTC.